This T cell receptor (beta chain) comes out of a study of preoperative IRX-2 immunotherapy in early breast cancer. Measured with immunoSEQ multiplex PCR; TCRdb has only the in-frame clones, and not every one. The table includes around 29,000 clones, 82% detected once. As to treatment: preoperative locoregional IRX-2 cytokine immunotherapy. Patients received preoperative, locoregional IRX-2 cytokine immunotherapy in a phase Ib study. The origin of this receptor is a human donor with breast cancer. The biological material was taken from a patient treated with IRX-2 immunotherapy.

The CDR3 spells CASSDDRGHGYTF. CDR3 DNA sequence: TGTGCCAGCAGCGACGACAGGGGGCATGGCTACACCTTC. V is TRBV7-1 and J is TRBJ1-2, with TRBD1 matching 10 bases. TRBV7-1 is an ORF, and what it does is uncertain. CDR3 size: 13 residues. J lost 6 bases, V lost 5 bases, and 3 bases had no gene match.